The sequence of this T cell receptor (beta chain) was determined in a study of T cell repertoires in cytomegalovirus infection. Study-wide background: The public TCR beta signatures pointed to both CMV infection and matching HLA type. Findings and limits, study-wide: Carriers of CMV plus the relevant HLA were identified by cumulative public TCR beta family frequency. There were HLA-C-restricted CMV-specific TCR beta clonotypes dominating the ex vivo response.

TCRdb called the reads again in MiXCR, with one record for every CDR3 protein. The table lists around 320,000 distinct CDR3 sequences, approximately 9.5% of them singletons. CDR3 length equals 16 residues. Between the trimmed V and J ends, which lost 5 bases and 2 bases, there was a span of 16 bases. Germline CDR1 reads SGHTA; CDR2 reads FQGNSA. This clonotype was picked up many times. As yet, its antigen is unknown. This chain uses TRBV7-2 with TRBJ1-3, with unresolved D. Source material: PBMCs. This receptor was obtained from a human donor in good health (CMV status not recorded). Some clones in this sample may be carry-over from other donors' samples. CDR3 nucleotide sequence: TGTGCCAGCAGCGAAAGGTGGCGACCTCCTGGAAACACCATATATTTT. It specifies CASSERWRPPGNTIYF.